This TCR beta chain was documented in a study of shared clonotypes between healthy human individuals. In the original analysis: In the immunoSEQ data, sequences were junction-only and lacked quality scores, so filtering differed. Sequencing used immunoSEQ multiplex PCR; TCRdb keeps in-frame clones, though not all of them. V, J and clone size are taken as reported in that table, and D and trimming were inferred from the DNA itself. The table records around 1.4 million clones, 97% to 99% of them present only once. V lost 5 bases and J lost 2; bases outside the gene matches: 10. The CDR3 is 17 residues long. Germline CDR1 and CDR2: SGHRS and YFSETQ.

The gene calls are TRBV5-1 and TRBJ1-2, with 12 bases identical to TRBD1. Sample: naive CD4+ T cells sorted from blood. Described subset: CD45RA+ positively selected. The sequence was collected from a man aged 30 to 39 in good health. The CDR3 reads CASSFGTGGFANYGYTF. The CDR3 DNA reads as TGCGCCAGCAGTTTCGGGACAGGGGGCTTCGCGAACTATGGCTACACCTTC.